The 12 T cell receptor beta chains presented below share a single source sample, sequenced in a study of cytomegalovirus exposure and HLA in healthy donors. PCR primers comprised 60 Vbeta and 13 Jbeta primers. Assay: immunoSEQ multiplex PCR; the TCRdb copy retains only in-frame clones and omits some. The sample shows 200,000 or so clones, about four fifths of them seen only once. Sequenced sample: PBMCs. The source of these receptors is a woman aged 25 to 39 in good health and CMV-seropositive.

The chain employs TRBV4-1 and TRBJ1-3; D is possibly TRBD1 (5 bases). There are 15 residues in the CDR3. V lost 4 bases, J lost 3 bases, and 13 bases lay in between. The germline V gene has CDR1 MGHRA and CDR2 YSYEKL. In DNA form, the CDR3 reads TGCGCCAGCAGCCCCAGGGATTACGTTGGAAACACCATATATTTT. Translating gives CASSPRDYVGNTIYF.

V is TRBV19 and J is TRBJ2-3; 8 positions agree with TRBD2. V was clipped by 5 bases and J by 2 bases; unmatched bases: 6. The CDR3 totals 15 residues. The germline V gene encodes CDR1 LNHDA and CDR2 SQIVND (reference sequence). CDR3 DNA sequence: TGTGCCAGTAGTTTACTAGCGGAGTCCACAGATACGCAGTATTTT. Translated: CASSLLAESTDTQYF.

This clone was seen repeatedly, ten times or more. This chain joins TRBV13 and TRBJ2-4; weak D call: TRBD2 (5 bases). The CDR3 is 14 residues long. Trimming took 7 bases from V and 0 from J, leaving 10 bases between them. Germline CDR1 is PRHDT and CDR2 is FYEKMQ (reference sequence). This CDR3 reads CASNLGAAKNIQYF. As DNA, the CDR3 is TGTGCCAGCAACTTGGGAGCAGCCAAAAACATTCAGTACTTC. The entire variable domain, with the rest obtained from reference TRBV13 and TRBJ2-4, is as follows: AAGVIQSPRHLIKEKRETATLKCYPIPRHDTVYWYQQGPGQDPQFLISFYEKMQSDKGSIPDRFSAQQFSDYHSELNMSSLELGDSALYFCASNLGAAKNIQYFGAGTRLSVL.

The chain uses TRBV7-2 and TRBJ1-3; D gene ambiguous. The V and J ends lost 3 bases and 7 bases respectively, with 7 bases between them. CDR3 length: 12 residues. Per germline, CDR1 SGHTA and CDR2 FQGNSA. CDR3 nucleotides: TGTGCCAGCAGCTTCACAGACAACACCATATATTTT. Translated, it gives CASSFTDNTIYF.

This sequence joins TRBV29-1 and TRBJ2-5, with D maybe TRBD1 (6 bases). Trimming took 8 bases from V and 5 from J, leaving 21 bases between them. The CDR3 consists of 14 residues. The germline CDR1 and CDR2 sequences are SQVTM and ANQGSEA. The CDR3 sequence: CSIKSTGNWETQYF. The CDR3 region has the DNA TGCAGCATTAAATCAACAGGGAATTGGGAGACCCAGTACTTC.

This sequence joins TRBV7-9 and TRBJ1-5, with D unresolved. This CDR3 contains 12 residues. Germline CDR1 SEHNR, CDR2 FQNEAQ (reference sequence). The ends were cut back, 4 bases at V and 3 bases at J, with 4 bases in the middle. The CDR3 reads CASSSINQPQHF. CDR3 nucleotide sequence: TGTGCCAGCAGCTCCATCAATCAGCCCCAGCATTTT. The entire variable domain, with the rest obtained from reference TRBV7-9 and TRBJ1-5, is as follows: DTGVSQNPRHKITKRGQNVTFRCDPISEHNRLYWYRQTLGQGPEFLTYFQNEAQLEKSRLLSDRFSAERPKGSFSTLEIQRTEQGDSAMYLCASSSINQPQHFGDGTRLSIL.

The CDR3 region has the DNA TGTGCCAGCAGCTTATTCATAGGCGGACTAGCCACCTACAATGAGCAGTTCTTC. It specifies CASSLFIGGLATYNEQFF. This chain connects TRBV7-9 to TRBJ2-1, with 8 bases fitting TRBD2. This CDR3 has 18 residues. CDR1 SEHNR and CDR2 FQNEAQ come from the germline V gene (reference sequence). The J segment lost 2 bases and the V segment lost 2 bases, leaving 11 bases of the junction unmatched.

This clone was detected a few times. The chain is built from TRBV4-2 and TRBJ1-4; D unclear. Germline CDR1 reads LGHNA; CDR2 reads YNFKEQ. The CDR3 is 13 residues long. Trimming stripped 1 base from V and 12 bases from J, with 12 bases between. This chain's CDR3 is CASSQVKVAELFF. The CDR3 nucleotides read TGTGCCAGCAGCCAAGTCAAAGTGGCGGAACTGTTTTTT.

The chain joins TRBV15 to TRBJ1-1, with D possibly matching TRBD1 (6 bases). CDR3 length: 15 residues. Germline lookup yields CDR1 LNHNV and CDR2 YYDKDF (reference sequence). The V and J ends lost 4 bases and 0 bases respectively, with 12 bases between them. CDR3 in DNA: TGTGCCACCAGCACCTGGACAGATATGAACACTGAAGCTTTCTTT. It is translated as CATSTWTDMNTEAFF. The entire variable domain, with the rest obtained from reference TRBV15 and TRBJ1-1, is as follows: DAMVIQNPRYQVTQFGKPVTLSCSQTLNHNVMYWYQQKSSQAPKLLFHYYDKDFNNEADTPDNFQSRRPNTSFCFLDIRSPGLGDTAMYLCATSTWTDMNTEAFFGQGTRLTVV.

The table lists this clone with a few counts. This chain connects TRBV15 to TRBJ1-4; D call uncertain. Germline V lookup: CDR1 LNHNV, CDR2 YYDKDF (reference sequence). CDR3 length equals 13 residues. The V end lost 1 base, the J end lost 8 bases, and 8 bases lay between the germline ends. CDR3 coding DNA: TGTGCCACCAGCAGAGGGTCGGAGGAAAAACTGTTTTTT. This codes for CATSRGSEEKLFF.

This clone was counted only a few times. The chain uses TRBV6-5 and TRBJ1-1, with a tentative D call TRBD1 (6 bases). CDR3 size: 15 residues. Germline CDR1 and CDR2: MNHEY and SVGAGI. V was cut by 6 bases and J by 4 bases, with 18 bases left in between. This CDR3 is CASRTTGRGGTEAFF. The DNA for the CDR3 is TGTGCCAGCAGGACAACAGGGAGGGGAGGCACTGAAGCTTTCTTT.

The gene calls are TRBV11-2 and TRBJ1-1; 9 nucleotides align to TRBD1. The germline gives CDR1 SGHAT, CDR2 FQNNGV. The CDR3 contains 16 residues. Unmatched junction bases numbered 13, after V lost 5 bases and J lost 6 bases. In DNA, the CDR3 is TGTGCCAGCAGCCCGGTCACGCGACAGGGGGAGGCTGAAGCTTTCTTT. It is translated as CASSPVTRQGEAEAFF.